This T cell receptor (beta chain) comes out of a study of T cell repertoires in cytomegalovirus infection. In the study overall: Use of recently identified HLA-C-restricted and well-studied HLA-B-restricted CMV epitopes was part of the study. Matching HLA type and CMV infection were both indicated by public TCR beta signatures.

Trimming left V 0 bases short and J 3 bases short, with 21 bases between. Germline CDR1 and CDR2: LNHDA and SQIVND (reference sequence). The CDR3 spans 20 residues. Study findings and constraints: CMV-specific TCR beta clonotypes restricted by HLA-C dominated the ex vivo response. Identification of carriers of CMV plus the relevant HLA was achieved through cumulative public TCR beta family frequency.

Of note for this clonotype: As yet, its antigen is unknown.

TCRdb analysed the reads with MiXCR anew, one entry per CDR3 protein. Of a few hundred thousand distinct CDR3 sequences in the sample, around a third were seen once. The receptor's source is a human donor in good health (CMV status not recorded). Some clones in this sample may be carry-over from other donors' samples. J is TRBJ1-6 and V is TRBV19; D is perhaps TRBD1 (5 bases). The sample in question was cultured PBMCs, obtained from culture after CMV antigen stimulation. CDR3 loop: CASSIDPSYEGSYYNSPLHF. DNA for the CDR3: TGTGCCAGTAGTATAGACCCAAGTTACGAGGGGTCCTACTATAATTCACCCCTCCACTTT.